This entry lists 16 T cell receptor beta chains sequenced from one sample in a study of T cell responses to AZD1222 COVID-19 vaccine. Clones were read by immunoSEQ multiplex PCR, and TCRdb kept only the in-frame ones, dropping some. The sample has 200,000 or so clones, approximately 92% seen once; the top ten hold roughly a tenth. The sample here was peripheral blood, taken on day 0 of AZD1222 vaccination. Source of these receptors: an adult in good health.

The DNA for the CDR3 is TGCAGCGTTGGGGCCCAGGGCCAATTTCCGAACACTGAAGCTTTCTTT. Translation gives CSVGAQGQFPNTEAFF. J is TRBJ1-1 and V is TRBV29-1; TRBD1 is a possible D gene (5 bases). This CDR3 is 16 amino acids long. Looked up from germline, CDR1 is SQVTM and CDR2 is ANQGSEA. V was trimmed by 4 bases and J by 1 base, leaving 19 bases between them.

V usage is TRBV6-5 and J usage is TRBJ2-5; a weak D match, TRBD2 (5 bases). The CDR3 is made up of 12 amino acids. The germline V and J ends were trimmed by 3 bases and 7 bases, with 9 bases remaining between them. The germline V gene encodes CDR1 MNHEY and CDR2 SVGAGI. In DNA form, the CDR3 reads TGTGCCAGCAGTTATAACGAGGGGACCCAGTACTTC. Its protein product is CASSYNEGTQYF.

V is TRBV19 and J is TRBJ2-1, with D perhaps assigned TRBD1 or TRBD2 (5 bases each). The CDR3 is made up of 16 amino acids. Germline V lookup: CDR1 LNHDA, CDR2 SQIVND (reference sequence). V was clipped by 5 bases and J by 4 bases, with 18 bases between them. The CDR3 nucleotides read TGTGCCAGTAGTGATCCCGGGGCTCTGGGGTACAATGAGCAGTTCTTC. Its translation is CASSDPGALGYNEQFF.

This chain links TRBV19 with TRBJ2-3, with 9 bases lining up with TRBD1. With 1 base clipped from V and 4 bases from J, the junction kept 6 bases outside the gene matches. The CDR3 sequence is 16 residues long. Germline V lookup: CDR1 LNHDA, CDR2 SQIVND (reference sequence). CDR3 sequence (DNA): TGTGCCAGTAGTATAGTCTTTACAGGGGGCGCAGATACGCAGTATTTT. Encoded protein: CASSIVFTGGADTQYF.

The V gene is TRBV19, the J gene TRBJ1-2, with a weak D call TRBD1 (6 bases). Germline lookup yields CDR1 LNHDA and CDR2 SQIVND (reference sequence). Trimming took 8 bases from V and 0 from J, leaving 13 bases between them. The CDR3 consists of 14 residues. This chain's CDR3 is CASSSTGTNYGYTF. Written as DNA, the CDR3 is TGTGCCAGTTCCTCCACAGGGACTAACTATGGCTACACCTTC.

The chain is built from TRBV19 and TRBJ2-1; 12 positions agree with TRBD1. Germline loops: CDR1 LNHDA, CDR2 SQIVND (reference sequence). Trimming took 7 bases from V and 8 from J; bases not matched to a gene: 12. CDR3 size: 16 residues. This CDR3 is CASTIGTGGLVDEQFF. The CDR3 bases are TGTGCCAGTACCATAGGGACAGGGGGCCTCGTAGATGAGCAGTTCTTC.

The rearrangement links TRBV24-1 to TRBJ1-2, with TRBD1 matching 7 bases. With 5 bases clipped from V and 3 bases from J, the junction kept 8 bases outside the gene matches. Germline V gene lookup returns CDR1 KGHDR and CDR2 SFDVKD. The CDR3 has 15 residues. CDR3 protein: CATSGRGGPDYGYTF. The CDR3 nucleotides are TGTGCCACCAGTGGCCGAGGGGGCCCGGACTATGGCTACACCTTC.

This chain joins TRBV7-2 and TRBJ1-1; the D is unclear. Deletions cut 3 bases from V and 1 base from J, with 15 bases between. The CDR3 is made up of 16 amino acids. Germline CDR1 is SGHTA and CDR2 is FQGNSA. CDR3 DNA sequence: TGTGCCAGCAGCTTCGCCGGCGTCGTTTCGAACACTGAAGCTTTCTTT. Protein: CASSFAGVVSNTEAFF.

The chain's CDR3 is CASSPRLGTGNGYTF. For the CDR3, the DNA is TGTGCCAGCAGCCCAAGATTGGGGACAGGGAATGGCTACACCTTC. V and J are TRBV7-3 and TRBJ1-2; the match to TRBD1 covers 9 bases. This CDR3 comprises 15 residues. Trimming removed 5 bases from V and 6 bases from J; junction bases left unmatched: 10. Germline CDR1 reads SGHTA; CDR2 reads FQGTGA.

The chain joins TRBV5-6 to TRBJ2-1, with D possibly TRBD2 on 5 matching bases. The CDR3 sequence is 19 residues long. The germline V gene has CDR1 SGHDT and CDR2 YYEEEE. V gave up 3 bases and J gave up 0 bases, with 22 bases separating them. The CDR3 protein is CASSSPKWVDSSSYNEQFF. In DNA form, the CDR3 reads TGTGCCAGCAGCTCCCCCAAGTGGGTGGACTCTAGCTCCTACAATGAGCAGTTCTTC.

CDR3 amino acids: CASSSLAGVSYNEQFF. CDR3 nucleotides: TGTGCCAGCAGCTCTTTAGCGGGGGTCTCCTACAATGAGCAGTTCTTC. The rearrangement uses TRBV7-3 and TRBJ2-1; 9 bases match TRBD2. Germline V gene lookup returns CDR1 SGHTA and CDR2 FQGTGA. This CDR3 region has 16 residues. Trimming removed 4 bases from V and 0 bases from J; junction bases left unmatched: 4.

This chain uses TRBV30 with TRBJ1-4, with D possibly TRBD1 on 5 matching bases. Trimming took 2 bases from V and 8 from J, leaving 12 bases between them. The germline CDR1 and CDR2 sequences are GTSNPN and SVGIG (reference sequence). The CDR3 has 13 residues. The CDR3: CAWSNPGEEKLFF. DNA of the CDR3: TGTGCCTGGAGTAACCCGGGGGAGGAAAAACTGTTTTTT.

V is TRBV24-1 and J is TRBJ2-3; 16 bases align to TRBD2. The CDR3 has 15 residues. The ends lost 2 bases at V and 11 bases at J; junction bases unmatched: 3. Germline V CDR1 and CDR2: KGHDR, SFDVKD. The CDR3 nucleotides read TGTGCCACCAGTGATTCGGGACTAGCGGGGGGGAGGCAGTATTTT. Translated: CATSDSGLAGGRQYF.

This chain connects TRBV28 to TRBJ1-2; D remains unclear. CDR1 and CDR2 from the germline V gene are MDHEN and SYDVKM. This CDR3 is built from 12 residues. V was cut by 1 base and J by 6 bases, with 6 bases left in between. The CDR3 protein is CASSLSVNGYTF. Here the CDR3 DNA reads TGTGCCAGCAGTTTATCAGTGAATGGCTACACCTTC.

This chain joins TRBV10-3 and TRBJ1-2; 8 bases align to TRBD1. From germline, CDR1 is ENHRY and CDR2 SYGVKD. The CDR3 totals 16 residues. Losses at the gene ends were 2 bases for V and 4 bases for J; bases not matched to a gene: 9. CDR3 DNA: TGTGCCATCAGTGAGCCCAACAGGGGGGTGGGCTATGGCTACACCTTC. This gives the protein CAISEPNRGVGYGYTF.

In its sample, this clone was seen a few times. The chain has TRBV19 and TRBJ2-5; D remains ambiguous. CDR1 LNHDA and CDR2 SQIVND come from the germline V gene (reference sequence). The V end lost 5 bases, the J end lost 5 bases, and 9 bases lay between the germline ends. The CDR3 consists of 12 residues. The CDR3 spells CASSVGRETQYF. CDR3 coding DNA: TGTGCCAGTAGTGTCGGCCGGGAGACCCAGTACTTC.